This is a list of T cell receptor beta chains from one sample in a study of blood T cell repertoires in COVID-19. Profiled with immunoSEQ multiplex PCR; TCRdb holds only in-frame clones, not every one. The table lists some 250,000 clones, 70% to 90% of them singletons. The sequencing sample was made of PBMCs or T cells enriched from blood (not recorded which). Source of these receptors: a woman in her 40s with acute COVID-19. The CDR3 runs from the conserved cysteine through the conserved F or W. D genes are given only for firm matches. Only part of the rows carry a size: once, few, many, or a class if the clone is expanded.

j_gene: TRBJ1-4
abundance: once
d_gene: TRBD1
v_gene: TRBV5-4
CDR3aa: CASSLGTGNEKLFF
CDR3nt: TGTGCCAGCAGCTTAGGGACAGGAAATGAAAAACTGTTTTTT

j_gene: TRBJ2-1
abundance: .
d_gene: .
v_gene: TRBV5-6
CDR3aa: CASSLVQGLEQFF
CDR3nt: TGTGCCAGCAGCTTGGTCCAGGGCCTTGAGCAGTTCTTC

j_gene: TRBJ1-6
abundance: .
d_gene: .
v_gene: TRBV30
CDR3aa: CAWSPGGRNSPLHF
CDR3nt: TGTGCCTGGAGTCCCGGGGGGCGGAATTCACCCCTCCACTTT

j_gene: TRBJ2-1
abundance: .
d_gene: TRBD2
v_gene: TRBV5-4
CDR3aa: CASSLTSDLYNEQFF
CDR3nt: TGTGCCAGCAGCTTGACTAGCGACCTCTACAATGAGCAGTTCTTC

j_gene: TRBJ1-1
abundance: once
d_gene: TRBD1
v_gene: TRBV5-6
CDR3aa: CASSLGGLMGTGGFDAFF
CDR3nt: TGTGCCAGCAGCTTGGGAGGTCTGATGGGGACAGGGGGCTTTGATGCTTTCTTT

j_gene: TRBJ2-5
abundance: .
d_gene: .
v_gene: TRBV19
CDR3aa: CASSTTGVGETQYF
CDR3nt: TGTGCCAGTAGTACCACCGGAGTGGGAGAGACCCAGTACTTC

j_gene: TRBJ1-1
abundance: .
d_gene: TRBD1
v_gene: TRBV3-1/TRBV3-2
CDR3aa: CASRDRPKFSEAFF
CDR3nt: TGTGCCAGCCGGGACAGGCCGAAGTTTAGTGAAGCTTTCTTT

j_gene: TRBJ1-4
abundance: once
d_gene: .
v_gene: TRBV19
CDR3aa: CASSSARGFERGKLFF
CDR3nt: TGTGCCAGTAGTAGCGCCAGGGGTTTTGAGCGTGGAAAACTGTTTTTT

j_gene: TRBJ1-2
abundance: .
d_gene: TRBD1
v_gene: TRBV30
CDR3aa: CACAGTGVGYTF
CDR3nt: TGTGCCTGCGCCGGGACAGGGGTTGGCTACACCTTC

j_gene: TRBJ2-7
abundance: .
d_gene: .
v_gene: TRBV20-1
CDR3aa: CSALGAYEQYF
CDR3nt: TGCAGTGCATTGGGGGCGTACGAGCAGTACTTC

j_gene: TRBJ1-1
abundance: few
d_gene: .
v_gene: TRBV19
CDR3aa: CASSSRQSTEAFF
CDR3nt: TGTGCCAGTAGTTCACGACAGAGCACTGAAGCTTTCTTT

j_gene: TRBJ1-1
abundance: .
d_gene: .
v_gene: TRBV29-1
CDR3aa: CSVGAVEAFF
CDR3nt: TGCAGCGTGGGGGCCGTTGAAGCTTTCTTT

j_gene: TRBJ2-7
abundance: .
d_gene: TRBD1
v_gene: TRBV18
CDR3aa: CASSPLPGTEAYEQYF
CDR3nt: TGTGCCAGCTCACCTCTCCCCGGGACAGAAGCATACGAGCAGTACTTC

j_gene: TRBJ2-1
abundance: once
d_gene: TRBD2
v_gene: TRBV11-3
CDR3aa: CASSLSVPTSGRDEQFF
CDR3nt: TGTGCCAGCAGCTTATCCGTTCCGACTAGCGGGAGGGATGAGCAGTTCTTC

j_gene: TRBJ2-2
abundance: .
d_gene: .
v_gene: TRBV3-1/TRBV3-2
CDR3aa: CASSQGGNIGTGELFF
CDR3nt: TGTGCCAGCAGCCAAGGGGGCAACATTGGGACCGGGGAGCTGTTTTTT

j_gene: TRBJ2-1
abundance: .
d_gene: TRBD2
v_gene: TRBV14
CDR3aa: CASSQGTGGPYNEQFF
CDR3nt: TGTGCCAGCAGCCAAGGGACGGGAGGGCCCTACAATGAGCAGTTCTTC

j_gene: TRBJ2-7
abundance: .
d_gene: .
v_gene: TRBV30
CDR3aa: CAWSGGGEQYF
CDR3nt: TGTGCCTGGAGTGGGGGAGGCGAGCAGTACTTC

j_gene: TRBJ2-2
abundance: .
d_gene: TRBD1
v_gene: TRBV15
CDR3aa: CATRTDRETGELFF
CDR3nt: TGTGCCACCAGAACGGACAGGGAGACCGGGGAGCTGTTTTTT

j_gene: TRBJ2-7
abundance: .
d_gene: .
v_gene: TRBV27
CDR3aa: CASSITRGSYEQYF
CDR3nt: TGTGCCAGCAGTATTACAAGGGGCTCCTACGAGCAGTACTTC

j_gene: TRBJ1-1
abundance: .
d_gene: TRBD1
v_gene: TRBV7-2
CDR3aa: CASSQRDSENTEAFF
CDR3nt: TGTGCCAGCAGCCAACGGGACAGCGAGAACACTGAAGCTTTCTTT

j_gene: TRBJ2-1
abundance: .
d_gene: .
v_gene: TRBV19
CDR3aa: CASSMPGLTNNEQFF
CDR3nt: TGTGCCAGTAGTATGCCGGGACTCACAAACAATGAGCAGTTCTTC

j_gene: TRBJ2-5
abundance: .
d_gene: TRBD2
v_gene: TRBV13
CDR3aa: CASSLRFSGREETQYF
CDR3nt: TGTGCCAGCAGCTTAAGGTTTAGCGGGAGGGAAGAGACCCAGTACTTC

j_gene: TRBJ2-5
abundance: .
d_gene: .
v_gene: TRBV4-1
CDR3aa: CASSQPPGLQETQYF
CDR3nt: TGCGCCAGCAGCCAACCACCGGGACTCCAAGAGACCCAGTACTTC

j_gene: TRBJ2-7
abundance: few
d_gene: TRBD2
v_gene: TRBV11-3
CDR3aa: CASSSAAGWNYEQYF
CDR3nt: TGTGCCAGCAGCTCAGCAGCGGGGTGGAACTACGAGCAGTACTTC

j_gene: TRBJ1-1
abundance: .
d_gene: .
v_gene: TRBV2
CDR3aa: CASSQGENTEAFF
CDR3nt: TGTGCCAGCAGCCAAGGGGAAAACACTGAAGCTTTCTTT

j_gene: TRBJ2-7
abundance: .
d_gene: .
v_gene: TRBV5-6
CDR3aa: CASSEWGRWEQYF
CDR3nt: TGTGCCAGCAGCGAATGGGGGCGGTGGGAGCAGTACTTC

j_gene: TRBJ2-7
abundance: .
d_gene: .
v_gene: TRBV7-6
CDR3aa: CASSLVGGWYEQYF
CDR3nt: TGTGCCAGCAGCTTAGTAGGCGGGTGGTACGAGCAGTACTTC

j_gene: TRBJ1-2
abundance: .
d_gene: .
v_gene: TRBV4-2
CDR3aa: CASSQDRNGYTF
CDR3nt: TGTGCCAGCAGCCAAGACAGGAATGGCTACACCTTC

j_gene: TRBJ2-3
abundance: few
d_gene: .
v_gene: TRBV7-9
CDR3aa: CASSTDSYSTDTQYF
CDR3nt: TGTGCCAGCAGCACGGACAGTTATAGCACAGATACGCAGTATTTT

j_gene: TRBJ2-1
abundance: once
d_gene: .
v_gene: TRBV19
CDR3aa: CASSIPGNQGYEQFF
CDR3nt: TGTGCCAGTAGTATCCCCGGGAACCAAGGCTATGAGCAGTTCTTC

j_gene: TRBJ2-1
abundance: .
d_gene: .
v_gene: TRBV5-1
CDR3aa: CASSWRLGSSYNEQFF
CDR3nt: TGCGCCAGCAGCTGGAGGTTAGGGAGCTCCTACAATGAGCAGTTCTTC

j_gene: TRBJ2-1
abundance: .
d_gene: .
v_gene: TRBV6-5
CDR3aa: CASSPNSPTDEQFF
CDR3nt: TGTGCCAGCAGTCCTAATTCCCCTACAGACGAGCAGTTCTTC

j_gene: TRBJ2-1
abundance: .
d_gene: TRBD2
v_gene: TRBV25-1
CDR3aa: CASIPSGPSYNEQFF
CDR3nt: TGTGCCAGCATACCTAGCGGTCCTTCCTACAATGAGCAGTTCTTC

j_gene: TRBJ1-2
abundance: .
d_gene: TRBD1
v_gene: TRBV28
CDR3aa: CASSLPWTGSNYGYTF
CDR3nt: TGTGCCAGCAGTCTTCCGTGGACAGGCTCTAACTATGGCTACACCTTC

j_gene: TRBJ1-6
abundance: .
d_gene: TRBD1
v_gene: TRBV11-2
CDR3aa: CASSYRDRGYSPLHF
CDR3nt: TGTGCCAGCAGCTACCGGGACAGGGGTTATTCACCCCTCCACTTT

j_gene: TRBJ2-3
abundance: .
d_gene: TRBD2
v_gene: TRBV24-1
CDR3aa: CATSDPSLAGLKDTQYF
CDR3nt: TGTGCCACCAGTGACCCATCCCTAGCGGGACTGAAAGATACGCAGTATTTT

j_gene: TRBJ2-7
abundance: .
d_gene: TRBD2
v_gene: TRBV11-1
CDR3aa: CASSLIGLGSYEQYF
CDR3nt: TGTGCCAGCAGCTTAATAGGACTAGGATCCTACGAGCAGTACTTC

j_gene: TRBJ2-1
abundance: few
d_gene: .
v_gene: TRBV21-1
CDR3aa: CASSKAYYDGEQFF
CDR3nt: TGTGCCAGCAGCAAAGCCTACTACGATGGTGAGCAGTTCTTC

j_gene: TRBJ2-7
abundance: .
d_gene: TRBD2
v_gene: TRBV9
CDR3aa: CASSVGASGTYEQYF
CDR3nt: TGTGCCAGCAGCGTAGGTGCTAGCGGGACATACGAGCAGTACTTC

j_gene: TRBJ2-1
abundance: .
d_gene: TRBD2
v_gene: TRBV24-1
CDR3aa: CATSGLADYNEQFF
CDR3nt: TGTGCCACCAGTGGACTAGCGGATTACAATGAGCAGTTCTTC

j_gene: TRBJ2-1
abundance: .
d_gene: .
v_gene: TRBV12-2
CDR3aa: CASRQLERESIHEQFF
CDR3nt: TGTGCAAGTCGCCAGTTGGAGAGGGAGTCGATACATGAGCAGTTCTTC

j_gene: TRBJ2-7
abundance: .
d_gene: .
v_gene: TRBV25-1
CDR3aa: CASSARNEQYF
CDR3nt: TGTGCCAGCAGTGCGCGGAACGAGCAGTACTTC

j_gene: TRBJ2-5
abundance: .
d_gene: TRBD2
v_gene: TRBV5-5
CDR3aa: CASSLRPGLQQETQYF
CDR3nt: TGTGCCAGCAGCTTGCGTCCGGGACTACAACAAGAGACCCAGTACTTC

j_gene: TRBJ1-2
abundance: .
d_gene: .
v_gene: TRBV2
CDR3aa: CASIRVRGSFNYGYTF
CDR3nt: TGTGCCAGTATTAGAGTGCGGGGTTCATTTAACTATGGCTACACCTTC

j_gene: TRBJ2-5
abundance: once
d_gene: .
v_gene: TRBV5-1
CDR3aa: CASSTVGGFFQETQYF
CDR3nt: TGCGCCAGCAGCACGGTCGGCGGGTTCTTCCAAGAGACCCAGTACTTC

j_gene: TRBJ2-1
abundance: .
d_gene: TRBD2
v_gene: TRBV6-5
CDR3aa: CASRPGTSGYNEQFF
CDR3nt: TGTGCCAGCAGACCCGGGACTAGCGGCTACAATGAGCAGTTCTTC

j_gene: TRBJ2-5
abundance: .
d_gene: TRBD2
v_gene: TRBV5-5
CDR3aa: CASLGVAGYQETQYF
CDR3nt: TGTGCCAGCCTCGGGGTAGCGGGATACCAAGAGACCCAGTACTTC

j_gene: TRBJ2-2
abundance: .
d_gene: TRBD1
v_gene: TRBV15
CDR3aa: CATSRDRGHTGELFF
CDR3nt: TGTGCCACCAGCAGAGACAGGGGGCACACCGGGGAGCTGTTTTTT

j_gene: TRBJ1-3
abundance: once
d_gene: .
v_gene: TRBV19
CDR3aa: CASISGRSSGNTIYF
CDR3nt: TGTGCCAGTATTAGCGGACGGAGCTCTGGAAACACCATATATTTT

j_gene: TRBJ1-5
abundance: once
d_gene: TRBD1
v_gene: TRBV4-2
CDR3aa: CASSQTQGDQPQHF
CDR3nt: TGTGCCAGCAGCCAAACCCAGGGGGATCAGCCCCAGCATTTT

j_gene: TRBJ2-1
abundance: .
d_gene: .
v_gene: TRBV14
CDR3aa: CASSQDQRYFNEQFF
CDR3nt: TGTGCCAGCAGCCAAGATCAGCGGTACTTCAATGAGCAGTTCTTC

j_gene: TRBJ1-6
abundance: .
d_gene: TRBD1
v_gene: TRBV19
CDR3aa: CASQGASSYNSPLHF
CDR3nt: TGTGCCAGTCAGGGGGCTAGCTCCTATAATTCACCCCTCCACTTT

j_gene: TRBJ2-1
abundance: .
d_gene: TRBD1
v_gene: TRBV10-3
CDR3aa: CAIRDRSSEGEQFF
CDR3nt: TGTGCCATCCGGGACAGGAGCTCCGAAGGGGAGCAGTTCTTC

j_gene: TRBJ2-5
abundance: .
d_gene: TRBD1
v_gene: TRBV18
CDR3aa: CASSRVGQAGGETQYF
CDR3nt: TGTGCCAGCTCCCGCGTTGGACAGGCAGGAGGAGAGACCCAGTACTTC

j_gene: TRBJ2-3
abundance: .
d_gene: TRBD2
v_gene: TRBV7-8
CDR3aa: CASSLGGREDTQYF
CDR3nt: TGTGCCAGCAGCTTAGGCGGGAGAGAAGATACGCAGTATTTT

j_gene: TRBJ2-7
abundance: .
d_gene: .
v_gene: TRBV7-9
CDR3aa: CASSAQQVYEQYF
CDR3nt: TGTGCCAGCAGCGCCCAACAGGTCTACGAGCAGTACTTC

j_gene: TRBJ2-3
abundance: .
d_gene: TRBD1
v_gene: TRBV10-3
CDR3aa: CAIREDRDGTDTQYF
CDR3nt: TGTGCCATCAGGGAGGACAGGGACGGCACAGATACGCAGTATTTT